This T cell receptor beta chain is from a study of shared clonotypes between healthy human individuals. Only one count was recorded for this clone. Assay runs were performed at deep level. Unsorted PBMC DNA was run through sequencing on ten immunoSEQ deep assay plates. Repertoires were generated with immunoSEQ multiplex PCR, while TCRdb's copy carries only in-frame clones and drops some. This sample has around 450,000 clones, with 75% to 85% found just once. This CDR3 spans 16 amino acids. The germline gives CDR1 SGHRS, CDR2 YFSETQ. Between the trimmed V and J ends, which lost 1 base and 0 bases, there was a span of 13 bases.

The chain employs TRBV5-1 and TRBJ1-1; unclear D gene. This clonotype was sampled from a woman aged 40 to 50 in good health. Some clones in this sample may be carry-over from other donors' samples. Sequencing was performed on PBMCs. CDR3 sequence: CASSLISGSMNTEAFF. The CDR3, as DNA: TGCGCCAGCAGCTTGATTTCAGGCTCTATGAACACTGAAGCTTTCTTT.